The 17 T cell receptor beta chains reported below all come from one sample, sequenced in a study of cytomegalovirus exposure and HLA in healthy donors. Method: immunoSEQ multiplex PCR; TCRdb's copy keeps in-frame clones and lacks some. This table has about 250,000 clones, more than 75% appearing once. The sequenced material came from PBMCs. The receptors here all came from a man aged 18 to 30 in good health and CMV-seropositive.

The chain joins TRBV7-9 to TRBJ2-7; possibly TRBD2 for D (6 bases). Germline V CDR1 and CDR2: SEHNR, FQNEAQ (reference sequence). V lost 5 bases and J lost 0, with 14 bases in between. The CDR3 sequence is 15 residues long. This CDR3 reads CASSPGGRSSYEQYF. The CDR3, as DNA: TGTGCCAGCAGCCCCGGGGGAAGGAGCTCCTACGAGCAGTACTTC.

This clone was picked up one time. This sequence joins TRBV30 and TRBJ1-2; D might be TRBD1 (6 bases). The germline V gene encodes CDR1 GTSNPN and CDR2 SVGIG (reference sequence). V gave up 2 bases and J gave up 1 base, with 11 bases separating them. There are 14 residues in the CDR3. The CDR3 DNA reads as TGTGCCTGGAGTAATGGGGGGCTTAACTATGGCTACACCTTC. This encodes CAWSNGGLNYGYTF.

CDR3 DNA sequence: TGTGCCAGCAGCTTAACTCTGACCCAGGGTGGCGGGGAGCTGTTTTTT. It codes for CASSLTLTQGGGELFF. The chain is built from TRBV11-3 and TRBJ2-2; possible D gene TRBD1, 5 bases. The CDR3 sequence is 16 residues long. Germline-derived CDR1 and CDR2 are SGHNT and YENEEA. V lost 2 bases to trimming and J lost 7 bases, with 17 bases between them.

The chain uses TRBV11-2 and TRBJ2-1; 8 positions match TRBD2. Germline-derived CDR1 and CDR2 are SGHAT and FQNNGV. V was pared by 1 base and J by 4 bases, with 6 bases of the junction left unmatched. The length of the CDR3 is 16 residues. The CDR3 reads CASSLAASGSYNEQFF. As DNA, the CDR3 is TGTGCCAGCAGCTTAGCGGCTAGCGGGTCTTACAATGAGCAGTTCTTC.

The V gene is TRBV5-4, the J gene TRBJ2-6, with a weak D call TRBD1 (6 bases). CDR1 SGHNT and CDR2 YYREEE come from the germline V gene (reference sequence). V shed 5 bases and J shed 0 bases, with 9 bases lying between them. The CDR3 length is 15 residues. CDR3 nucleotides: TGTGCCAGCAGGTCGGACAGCTCTGGGGCCAACGTCCTGACTTTC. Translating gives CASRSDSSGANVLTF.

The V call is TRBV28, the J call TRBJ2-3, with TRBD2 matching over 7 bases. J was trimmed by 3 bases and V by 6 bases; bases with no gene match: 9. The CDR3 has 15 residues. The germline gives CDR1 MDHEN, CDR2 SYDVKM. This CDR3 reads CASSPGASGTDTQYF. CDR3 coding DNA: TGTGCCAGCAGCCCTGGGGCTAGCGGTACAGATACGCAGTATTTT.

The rearrangement joins TRBV7-3 to TRBJ2-3, with 11 positions matching TRBD2. Germline CDR1 and CDR2: SGHTA and FQGTGA. The CDR3 spans 14 residues. V dropped 3 bases and J dropped 5; count of bases not matched to a gene: 1. In DNA, the CDR3 is TGTGCCAGCAGCTTCGGACTAGCGGGAGATACGCAGTATTTT. Translating it yields CASSFGLAGDTQYF.

The genes are TRBV5-1 and TRBJ2-5, with TRBD1 matching 9 bases. This CDR3 is built from 19 residues. The junction had 16 bases not matched to a gene; V was cut back by 0 bases and J by 4 bases. Germline-derived CDR1 and CDR2 are SGHRS and YFSETQ. Written as DNA, the CDR3 is TGCGCCAGCAGCTTGGACTGGACAGGGGCCGGGGGCCGAGGAGAGACCCAGTACTTC. This translates into CASSLDWTGAGGRGETQYF.

The rearrangement links TRBV2 to TRBJ2-1; no definite D call. The V and J ends lost 6 bases and 1 base respectively, with 1 base between them. Germline assignment: CDR1 SNHLY and CDR2 FYNNEI. The CDR3 has 11 amino acids. The DNA for the CDR3 is TGTGCCAGCAGATCCTACAATGAGCAGTTCTTC. Translating it yields CASRSYNEQFF. The full variable domain, in which reference TRBV2 and TRBJ2-1 provide the parts outside the CDR3, is EPEVTQTPSHQVTQMGQEVILRCVPISNHLYFYWYRQILGQKVEFLVSFYNNEISEKSEIFDDQFSVERPDGSNFTLKIRSTKLEDSAMYFCASRSYNEQFFGPGTRLTVL.

The chain's CDR3 is CASSIAGTSGSRRYEQYF. CDR3 sequence (DNA): TGTGCCAGTAGTATCGCCGGGACTAGCGGGTCTCGGCGGTACGAGCAGTACTTC. The chain carries TRBV19 and TRBJ2-7; 12 bases match TRBD2. The germline gives CDR1 LNHDA, CDR2 SQIVND (reference sequence). J was trimmed by 4 bases and V by 3 bases; bases with no gene match: 13. CDR3 size: 18 residues.

This sequence joins TRBV7-8 and TRBJ1-2; TRBD1 might be the D (6 bases). V was shortened by 0 bases and J by 6 bases, with 11 bases between the two germline ends. Per the germline V gene, CDR1 is SGHVS and CDR2 is FQNEAQ. The CDR3 has 14 residues. CDR3 amino acids: CASSLAQTGNGYTF. CDR3 coding DNA: TGTGCCAGCAGCTTAGCGCAAACAGGGAATGGCTACACCTTC.

The rearrangement joins TRBV7-9 to TRBJ2-2, with TRBD2 matching over 11 bases. Trimming cost V 5 bases and J 5 bases; bases outside gene matches: 13. The CDR3 totals 18 residues. Germline CDR1 SEHNR, CDR2 FQNEAQ (reference sequence). In DNA, the CDR3 is TGTGCCAGCAGCCCCCGGTTCACTAGCGGGAGTTTTACCGGGGAGCTGTTTTTT. Its protein product is CASSPRFTSGSFTGELFF.

This chain uses TRBV11-2 with TRBJ1-1, with D hard to call. Trimming removed 1 base from V and 6 bases from J, with 9 bases in between. This CDR3 spans 13 amino acids. Germline V gene data show CDR1 as SGHAT and CDR2 as FQNNGV. CDR3 sequence reads: CASSLARFSEAFF. Written as DNA, the CDR3 is TGTGCCAGCAGCTTAGCACGGTTTTCTGAAGCTTTCTTT.

This chain's CDR3 is CASSDSGSQYNEQFF. For the CDR3, the DNA is TGTGCCAGCAGCGACAGCGGGAGTCAATACAATGAGCAGTTCTTC. V is TRBV7-2 and J is TRBJ2-1; 8 bases agree with TRBD2. Trimming took 5 bases from V and 4 from J; bases not matched to a gene: 7. The germline V gene has CDR1 SGHTA and CDR2 FQGNSA. This CDR3 contains 15 residues.

This clone was detected a few times. This chain links TRBV27 with TRBJ2-1, with a weak D call TRBD1 (6 bases). Trimming removed 5 bases from V and 4 bases from J, with 9 bases in between. This CDR3 has 13 residues. Germline V gene lookup returns CDR1 MNHEY and CDR2 SMNVEV (reference sequence). CDR3 sequence: CASSNTGYNEQFF. CDR3 bases: TGTGCCAGCAGTAACACAGGGTACAATGAGCAGTTCTTC.

To note about this clone: One junction end does not reproduce the germline sequence, and a read error may be involved. This chain connects TRBV6-1 to TRBJ2-7; D gene unclear. CDR1 and CDR2 (germline): MNHNS, SASEGT. CDR3 length: 12 residues. CDR3 nucleotide sequence: TGTGCCAGCAGGGAAGGGCCCTACGAGCAGTACTTC. This translates into CASREGPYEQYF.

The chain couples TRBV19 to TRBJ1-5, with unresolved D. In germline, CDR1 is LNHDA, CDR2 SQIVND (reference sequence). V dropped 0 bases and J dropped 9 bases, with 9 bases sitting between them. The CDR3 covers 13 residues. The CDR3: CASSIDGERPQHF. The CDR3 nucleotides are TGTGCCAGTAGTATAGACGGGGAGAGGCCCCAGCATTTT.